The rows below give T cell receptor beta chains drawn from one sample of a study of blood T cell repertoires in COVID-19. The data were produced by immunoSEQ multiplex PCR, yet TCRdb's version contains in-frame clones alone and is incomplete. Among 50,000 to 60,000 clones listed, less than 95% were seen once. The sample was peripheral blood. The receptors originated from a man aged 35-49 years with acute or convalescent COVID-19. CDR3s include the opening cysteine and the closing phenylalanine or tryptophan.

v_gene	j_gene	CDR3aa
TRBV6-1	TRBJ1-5	CASSDRPQHF
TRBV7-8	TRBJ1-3	CASSLGDWSGNTIYF
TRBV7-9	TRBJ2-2	CASDQGMNKNTGELFF
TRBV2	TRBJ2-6	CASRQGSGANVLTF
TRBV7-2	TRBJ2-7	CASSPVGTGTYEQYF
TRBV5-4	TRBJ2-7	CASRPGTAPFGEQYF
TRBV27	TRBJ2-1	CASRWTGGNEQFF
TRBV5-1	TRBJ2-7	CASTPTGAYEQYF
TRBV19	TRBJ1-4	CASSIGQGMGKLFF
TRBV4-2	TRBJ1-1	CASSLSRGATDTEAFF
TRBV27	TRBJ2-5	CASSLDYNQETQYF
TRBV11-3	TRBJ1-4	CASSLEDEQGQNEKLFF
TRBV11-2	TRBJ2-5	CASSFGLLGETQYF
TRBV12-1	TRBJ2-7	CASSPGTSENYEQYF